Listed here are 8 T cell receptor beta chains from one sample, sequenced in a study of OX40 agonist ivuxolimab in advanced cancers. The assay was immunoSEQ multiplex PCR, and TCRdb's table has in-frame clones only and misses some. The sample has approximately 60,000 clones, approximately 80% seen once. The specimen was CD4+ or CD8+ T cells sorted from blood, collected in a trial of the OX40 agonist ivuxolimab. All receptors come from an adult with an advanced solid tumor such as melanoma, head and neck, liver or kidney cancer.

This rearrangement joins TRBV6-5 to TRBJ1-5; TRBD1 matches at 7 bases. Germline CDR1 and CDR2: MNHEY and SVGAGI. The ends lost 5 bases at V and 5 bases at J; junction bases unmatched: 9. The CDR3 has 15 residues. The CDR3 nucleotides are TGTGCCAGCAGTGTAGGACAGGCGGGCTATCAGCCCCAGCATTTT. Amino acid sequence: CASSVGQAGYQPQHF.

The chain combines TRBV2 with TRBJ2-2; D call uncertain. V was cut by 1 base and J by 7 bases, with 16 bases left in between. In germline, CDR1 is SNHLY, CDR2 FYNNEI. CDR3 size: 16 residues. In DNA form, the CDR3 reads TGTGCCAGCAGTGAAGACAGTCCCTCCTTAGGCGGGGAGCTGTTTTTT. This gives the protein CASSEDSPSLGGELFF.

The CDR3 reads CASSLNFRREIHEQYF. CDR3 sequence (DNA): TGTGCCAGCAGCTTAAATTTTAGGCGGGAGATCCACGAGCAGTACTTC. The genes are TRBV5-8 and TRBJ2-7; 7 bases agree with TRBD2. The CDR3 extends over 16 amino acids. Germline CDR1 and CDR2: SGHTS and YDEGEE. Unmatched junction bases numbered 13, after V lost 2 bases and J lost 5 bases.

This chain uses TRBV7-6 with TRBJ2-7, with 9 bases that match TRBD1. Germline loops: CDR1 SGHVS, CDR2 FNYEAQ. V was pared by 0 bases and J by 6 bases, with 6 bases of the junction left unmatched. The CDR3 contains 15 residues. Written as DNA, the CDR3 is TGTGCCAGCAGCTTAGCGACAGGGGGAGTAAGCGAGCAGTACTTC. Protein sequence: CASSLATGGVSEQYF.

The chain couples TRBV5-5 to TRBJ2-3, with D unclear. This CDR3 region has 15 residues. Germline CDR1 and CDR2: SGHKS and YYEKEE (reference sequence). Trimming took 0 bases from V and 1 from J, leaving 9 bases between them. CDR3 in DNA: TGTGCCAGCAGCTTGGGCCGCGTCGGCACAGATACGCAGTATTTT. Encoded protein: CASSLGRVGTDTQYF.

The chain couples TRBV28 to TRBJ1-1, with D maybe TRBD1 (6 bases). The CDR3 sequence is 15 residues long. The germline CDR1 and CDR2 sequences are MDHEN and SYDVKM. Deletions cut 6 bases from V and 1 base from J, with 15 bases between. The CDR3 loop is CASSRWGQTNTEAFF. The CDR3 coding sequence is TGTGCCAGCAGCCGCTGGGGGCAGACGAACACTGAAGCTTTCTTT.

The gene calls are TRBV19 and TRBJ1-2; D is perhaps TRBD1 (6 bases). Germline CDR1 is LNHDA and CDR2 is SQIVND (reference sequence). Trimming took 4 bases from V and 6 from J, leaving 15 bases between them. The CDR3 is made up of 14 amino acids. The CDR3 coding sequence is TGTGCCAGTAGTAAGGGGACATACTTGAATGGCTACACCTTC. Translation: CASSKGTYLNGYTF.

J is TRBJ1-3 and V is TRBV7-9; tentative D call: TRBD1 (6 bases). Germline V gene data show CDR1 as SEHNR and CDR2 as FQNEAQ (reference sequence). V was trimmed by 4 bases and J by 2 bases, leaving 9 bases between them. This CDR3 spans 14 amino acids. The CDR3 is CASSSDSAGNTIYF. As DNA, the CDR3 is TGTGCCAGCAGCTCGGACAGCGCTGGAAACACCATATATTTT.